This T cell receptor (beta chain) was identified in a study of blood T cell repertoires in COVID-19. The wider study: Specimens from acute and convalescent COVID-19 originated in the United States, Italy and Spain. The cDNA or gDNA used as material had been derived from T cells, B-cell-depleted T cells, or PBMCs.

This clone was counted a single time. CDR1 is SNHLY and CDR2 is FYNNEI in the germline V gene. The CDR3 consists of 12 residues. V trimming: 6 bases; J trimming: 8 bases; junction bases outside the gene matches: 6. Original handling: Quantification of nucleated cells was approximated via reference gene primer amplification. TCRdb's copy holds only in-frame clones and misses some; the assay was immunoSEQ multiplex PCR. D and trimming were read from the DNA, whereas the V and J calls and clone size are those reported in that table. The repertoire includes 150,000 to 200,000 clones, 85% of them detected once, and over 7% sits in the top ten. While infection was still active, Seattle patients were enrolled and then followed longitudinally.

Specimen: peripheral blood. V gene TRBV2 combines with J gene TRBJ1-1; 7 bases match TRBD1. This clonotype was sampled from a woman aged 80 or over with COVID-19, enrolled during active disease. This CDR3 reads CASRGTAIEAFF. The CDR3 bases are TGTGCCAGCAGGGGGACAGCTATCGAAGCTTTCTTT.